Each of the 31 T cell receptor beta chains below was sequenced from the same sample in a study of PD-L1 blockade in urothelial cancer. TCRdb's table, derived via immunoSEQ multiplex PCR, lists solely in-frame clones and lacks some. Found here are about 87,000 clones, 80% to 90% of them singletons; the top ten hold 0.85% to 1%. Time point noted: pretreatment peripheral blood. The material sequenced was PBMCs, taken around atezolizumab (anti-PD-L1) treatment. The source is a woman of 80 years or more with urothelial cancer.

V is TRBV28 and J is TRBJ2-1, with TRBD2 identical over 9 bases. This CDR3 contains 15 residues. Germline-derived CDR1 and CDR2 are MDHEN and SYDVKM. J lost 4 bases, V lost 5 bases, and 6 bases had no gene match. This CDR3 is CASSPPLAGYNEQFF. The CDR3 DNA reads as TGTGCCAGCAGTCCCCCCCTAGCGGGATACAATGAGCAGTTCTTC.

V gene TRBV21-1 combines with J gene TRBJ2-3; the table's D gene call, TRBD1, was not cross checked with the DNA. TRBV21-1 is shown as a pseudogene. The CDR3 contains 16 residues. The CDR3 DNA sequence: TGTGCCAGCAGCACACTCCGGGACAGGGCCACAGATACGCAGTATTTT. Its translation is CASSTLRDRATDTQYF.

This clone was seen once. The chain joins TRBV30 to TRBJ2-1, with 11 bases fitting TRBD2. V was pared by 2 bases and J by 4 bases, with 4 bases of the junction left unmatched. Germline assignment: CDR1 GTSNPN and CDR2 SVGIG (reference sequence). There are 15 residues in the CDR3. CDR3 protein: CAWSQTSGEYNEQFF. CDR3 bases: TGTGCCTGGAGTCAGACTAGCGGGGAGTACAATGAGCAGTTCTTC.

The chain has TRBV19 and TRBJ2-1; tentative D call: TRBD2 (6 bases). The CDR3 consists of 12 residues. Deletions cut 7 bases from V and 6 bases from J, with 10 bases between. From germline, CDR1 is LNHDA and CDR2 SQIVND (reference sequence). The CDR3 nucleotides read TGTGCCAGTACCCTCGGGGGCAATGAGCAGTTCTTC. It yields the protein CASTLGGNEQFF.

The rearrangement uses TRBV27 and TRBJ2-2, with a possible D match to TRBD2 (6 bases). Trimming removed 6 bases at V and 3 bases at J, with 11 bases between. The CDR3 runs 14 residues. Germline CDR1 and CDR2: MNHEY and SMNVEV (reference sequence). The CDR3 reads CASRERRDTGELFF. The CDR3 DNA reads TGTGCCAGCAGGGAGAGGAGGGACACCGGGGAGCTGTTTTTT.

J is TRBJ2-7 and V is TRBV27; tentative D call: TRBD2 (5 bases). The germline V gene has CDR1 MNHEY and CDR2 SMNVEV (reference sequence). Deletions cut 7 bases from V and 0 bases from J, with 16 bases between. This CDR3 has 15 residues. CDR3 in DNA: TGTGCCAGCACTACAGCCCCCGGACTCTCCTACGAGCAGTACTTC. Translation gives CASTTAPGLSYEQYF.

The chain combines TRBV11-1 with TRBJ2-3; a possible D gene is TRBD1 (6 bases). V was clipped by 1 base and J by 4 bases, with 15 bases between them. The germline V gene encodes CDR1 SGHAT and CDR2 FQDESV (reference sequence). The CDR3 is made up of 16 amino acids. Written as DNA, the CDR3 is TGTGCCAGCAGCTTAGAGGGAGCCAGGGGCGCAGATACGCAGTATTTT. Its protein product is CASSLEGARGADTQYF.

The chain joins TRBV15 to TRBJ1-1; D not certain. The ends were cut back, 0 bases at V and 5 bases at J, with 7 bases in the middle. The germline CDR1 and CDR2 sequences are LNHNV and YYDKDF (reference sequence). CDR3 length equals 13 residues. As DNA, the CDR3 is TGTGCCACCAGCAGAGACAGGCTTACTGAAGCTTTCTTT. Translation gives CATSRDRLTEAFF.

V gene TRBV7-8 combines with J gene TRBJ1-5, with D perhaps matching TRBD1 (5 bases). This CDR3 contains 16 residues. The germline CDR1 and CDR2 sequences are SGHVS and FQNEAQ. The ends were cut back, 3 bases at V and 2 bases at J, with 14 bases in the middle. The CDR3 DNA is TGTGCCAGCAGCTTGGGGCAGGGAGGAGGCAATCAGCCCCAGCATTTT. Amino acids: CASSLGQGGGNQPQHF.

The V call is TRBV15, the J call TRBJ2-5; D call uncertain. Germline lookup yields CDR1 LNHNV and CDR2 YYDKDF (reference sequence). Trimming cost V 2 bases and J 5 bases, with 6 bases left between them. This CDR3 is 12 amino acids long. The CDR3 protein is CATSRSRETQYF. CDR3 DNA: TGTGCCACCAGCAGATCTAGGGAGACCCAGTACTTC.

V usage is TRBV5-5 and J usage is TRBJ1-3; D is ambiguous. Germline V gene data show CDR1 as SGHKS and CDR2 as YYEKEE (reference sequence). Trimming stripped 6 bases from V and 2 bases from J, with 15 bases between. CDR3 length: 15 amino acids. CDR3: CASILGLQPGNTIYF. The CDR3 DNA sequence: TGTGCCAGCATCCTTGGTCTACAGCCTGGAAACACCATATATTTT.

The V gene is TRBV9, the J gene TRBJ2-5; 8 positions agree with TRBD2. Germline V gives CDR1 SGDLS, CDR2 YYNGEE. Losses at the gene ends were 0 bases for V and 4 bases for J; bases not matched to a gene: 5. The length of the CDR3 is 15 residues. The CDR3 protein is CASSVAGGERETQYF. CDR3 DNA: TGTGCCAGCAGCGTAGCGGGAGGGGAGAGAGAGACCCAGTACTTC.

The chain links TRBV5-4 to TRBJ2-5, with unresolved D. The length of the CDR3 is 15 residues. The germline V gene has CDR1 SGHNT and CDR2 YYREEE (reference sequence). V lost 1 base to trimming and J lost 0 bases, with 10 bases between them. The CDR3 sequence is CASSLPLGDQETQYF. The CDR3 region has the DNA TGTGCCAGCAGCTTGCCGTTGGGCGACCAAGAGACCCAGTACTTC.

The chain combines TRBV6-5 with TRBJ1-1; D might be TRBD1 (6 bases). The CDR3 sequence is 15 residues long. Germline-derived CDR1 and CDR2 are MNHEY and SVGAGI. V was clipped by 5 bases and J by 0 bases, with 13 bases between them. The CDR3 nucleotides read TGTGCCAGCAGTCCCCGCAGGGACATGAACACTGAAGCTTTCTTT. Translated: CASSPRRDMNTEAFF.

This chain links TRBV5-4 with TRBJ2-1; possibly TRBD2 for D (6 bases). This CDR3 is built from 15 residues. V was cut by 1 base and J by 7 bases, with 15 bases left in between. Germline CDR1 and CDR2: SGHNT and YYREEE (reference sequence). This CDR3 reads CASSLPGLPQNEQFF. The CDR3 region has the DNA TGTGCCAGCAGCTTGCCGGGACTGCCTCAGAATGAGCAGTTCTTC.

The chain links TRBV28 to TRBJ2-4, with 12 bases that match TRBD1. CDR3 size: 15 residues. V was pared by 9 bases and J by 8 bases, with 11 bases of the junction left unmatched. Germline assignment: CDR1 MDHEN and CDR2 SYDVKM. As DNA, the CDR3 is TGTGCCAGTACCGGGACAGGGGGCACTAGGCACATTCAGTACTTC. Its protein product is CASTGTGGTRHIQYF. The full variable domain, rest sourced from reference TRBV28 and TRBJ2-4, is DVKVTQSSRYLVKRTGEKVFLECVQDMDHENMFWYRQDPGLGLRLIYFSYDVKMKEKGDIPEGYSVSREKKERFSLILESASTNQTSMYLCASTGTGGTRHIQYFGAGTRLSVL.

The chain combines TRBV19 with TRBJ1-2, with TRBD1 matching over 9 bases. This CDR3 contains 15 residues. J was trimmed by 3 bases and V by 4 bases; bases with no gene match: 6. The germline V gene has CDR1 LNHDA and CDR2 SQIVND (reference sequence). DNA of the CDR3: TGTGCCAGTAGTACGGGACAGGGAACTGACTATGGCTACACCTTC. Translating it yields CASSTGQGTDYGYTF.

DNA for the CDR3: TGTGCCAGCAGCTCGGGGGGAGGGACCGGGGAGCTGTTTTTT. It specifies CASSSGGGTGELFF. The chain employs TRBV7-3 and TRBJ2-2; 7 positions agree with TRBD2. From germline, CDR1 is SGHTA and CDR2 FQGTGA. The CDR3 is 14 residues long. V shed 4 bases and J 5 bases; nucleotides not matched to a gene: 4.

The chain is built from TRBV5-1 and TRBJ2-7, with D maybe TRBD1 (6 bases). Trimming took 2 bases from V and 1 from J, leaving 19 bases between them. This CDR3 region has 17 residues. Germline loops: CDR1 SGHRS, CDR2 YFSETQ. The CDR3 bases are TGCGCCAGCAGCTTAAGGGGAAGCGGCAGGGGATCCTACGAGCAGTACTTC. Its translation is CASSLRGSGRGSYEQYF.

The chain couples TRBV9 to TRBJ2-7, with a possible D match to TRBD2 (6 bases). CDR1 and CDR2 (germline): SGDLS, YYNGEE. V lost 0 bases and J 7 bases, leaving 11 bases between the germline ends. The CDR3 spans 13 residues. CDR3 sequence (DNA): TGTGCCAGCAGCGTAGTGGAGGGGAGGGAGCAGTACTTC. It encodes CASSVVEGREQYF.

CDR3 region: CASSLVEGAFLAEAFF. The CDR3 coding sequence is TGCGCCAGCAGCTTGGTGGAGGGGGCTTTCTTGGCTGAAGCTTTCTTT. The chain joins TRBV5-1 to TRBJ1-1; TRBD1 matches 7 bases. CDR1 and CDR2 from the germline V gene are SGHRS and YFSETQ. V was pared by 0 bases and J by 6 bases, with 11 bases of the junction left unmatched. This CDR3 contains 16 residues.

The chain recombines TRBV29-1 with TRBJ1-5; D is undetermined. Trimming took 8 bases from V and 4 from J, leaving 18 bases between them. The CDR3 runs 14 residues. Germline loops: CDR1 SQVTM, CDR2 ANQGSEA. The CDR3 here is CSIRSPGGNQPQHF. The CDR3 DNA reads TGCAGCATACGGTCACCTGGCGGAAATCAGCCCCAGCATTTT.

V usage is TRBV5-5 and J usage is TRBJ2-7; weak D call: TRBD1 (6 bases). The CDR3 consists of 16 residues. The germline V and J ends were trimmed by 5 bases and 2 bases, with 20 bases remaining between them. Germline CDR1 SGHKS, CDR2 YYEKEE (reference sequence). The CDR3 bases are TGTGCCAGCAGTTATCGGACAGACTCCTTTACCTACGAGCAGTACTTC. It is translated as CASSYRTDSFTYEQYF.

The V gene is TRBV18, the J gene TRBJ1-4; 7 bases are a match to TRBD1. Germline-derived CDR1 and CDR2 are KGHSH and LQKENI. CDR3 size: 13 residues. V shed 3 bases, J shed 7 bases, and the junction held 2 bases outside the gene matches. The DNA for the CDR3 is TGTGCCAGCTCACCGGGACAGCTTGAAAAACTGTTTTTT. This sequence encodes CASSPGQLEKLFF.

The chain carries TRBV19 and TRBJ2-5; D gene unclear. Per the germline V gene, CDR1 is LNHDA and CDR2 is SQIVND (reference sequence). The CDR3 extends over 15 amino acids. The V end was cut by 7 bases, the J end by 2 bases, with 17 bases between. CDR3 nucleotide sequence: TGTGCCAGTACTCGTTCATGGGCAGTACAAGAGACCCAGTACTTC. It codes for CASTRSWAVQETQYF.

The chain carries TRBV10-3 and TRBJ1-5, with D possibly TRBD1 on 5 matching bases. Trimming shortened V by 4 bases and J by 4 bases, and 14 bases separated the two germline ends. The CDR3 is 15 amino acids. CDR1 and CDR2 from the germline V gene are ENHRY and SYGVKD. CDR3 region: CAISASGNGNQPQHF. The CDR3 region has the DNA TGTGCCATCAGTGCCTCAGGGAATGGTAATCAGCCCCAGCATTTT.

The chain couples TRBV18 to TRBJ2-3; D perhaps matches TRBD1 (5 bases). The V end was cut by 3 bases, the J end by 0 bases, with 7 bases between. The CDR3 consists of 14 residues. CDR1 and CDR2 (germline): KGHSH, LQKENI. CDR3 sequence reads: CASSPTASTDTQYF. CDR3 in DNA: TGTGCCAGCTCACCGACAGCTAGCACAGATACGCAGTATTTT.

This clone occurred a few times. The identical CDR3 is also encoded by other nucleotide sequences in the sample. This chain joins TRBV6-1 and TRBJ1-1, with 10 bases that match TRBD1. The germline gives CDR1 MNHNS, CDR2 SASEGT. Germline trimming cut 4 bases from V and 5 bases from J; bases unmatched to any gene: 4. CDR3 length: 14 residues. The CDR3, as DNA: TGTGCCAGCAGTGCGGACAGGGGGGATACTGAAGCTTTCTTT. Its translation: CASSADRGDTEAFF.

The rearrangement joins TRBV15 to TRBJ2-5; 11 bases map to TRBD2. The V and J ends lost 0 bases and 3 bases, in that order; junction bases with no gene match: 9. The CDR3 loop spans 18 amino acids. From germline, CDR1 is LNHNV and CDR2 YYDKDF (reference sequence). CDR3 bases: TGTGCCACCAGCAGAGAGATTAGCGGGAGGGCCAAGGAAGAGACCCAGTACTTC. Translated: CATSREISGRAKEETQYF.

The chain combines TRBV7-3 with TRBJ1-5; 7 bases fit TRBD1. CDR3 length equals 15 residues. The V gene's germline CDR1 is SGHTA and CDR2 FQGTGA. J gave up 6 bases and V 8 bases, and 13 bases lay outside the gene matches. The CDR3 loop reads CASSTDRVRSQPQHF. Written as DNA, the CDR3 is TGTGCCAGCTCTACCGACAGGGTCAGAAGTCAGCCCCAGCATTTT.

V usage is TRBV28 and J usage is TRBJ2-7, with a weak D call TRBD1 (6 bases). Trimming shortened V by 3 bases and J by 3 bases, and 15 bases separated the two germline ends. Germline CDR1 and CDR2: MDHEN and SYDVKM. The CDR3 extends over 15 amino acids. CDR3 in DNA: TGTGCCAGCAGTTTCCTACAGGGCCGGGGCTACGAGCAGTACTTC. Translating it yields CASSFLQGRGYEQYF.